The sequence of this TCR beta chain was determined in a study of CD8+ T cells in alopecia areata. This clone turned up a few times. Its antigen remains unidentified. Notes on the study in general: Clonality was higher in lesional than normal scalp, especially in alopecia totalis/universalis. While patients received tofacitinib, many expanded lesional clones remained present in scalp and blood. Scalp clonality, along with expanded CD8+ clones among the top 100, was significantly decreased by tofacitinib.

RNA was extracted and reverse transcribed into cDNA as the sequencing template. TCRdb keeps only in-frame clones here, not all; method: immunoSEQ multiplex PCR. The table shows about 190,000 clones, with 60% to 70% occurring only once. Treatment specified: oral pan-JAK inhibitor, 5-10 mg twice daily. PBMCs, the starting material, were the source of sorted CD4+ and CD8+ T cells. The TCR comes from a human donor with alopecia areata. The sample consisted of CD4+ T cells sorted from blood, taken at week 4, from a patient treated with tofacitinib.

The CDR3 reads CSLEEADTQYF. In DNA, the CDR3 is TGCAGCCTGGAGGAAGCAGATACGCAGTATTTT. The chain combines TRBV29-1 with TRBJ2-3, with D perhaps TRBD2 (5 bases). Trimming stripped 8 bases from V and 4 bases from J, with 10 bases between. The CDR3 is made up of 11 amino acids. CDR1 and CDR2 (germline): SQVTM, ANQGSEA.